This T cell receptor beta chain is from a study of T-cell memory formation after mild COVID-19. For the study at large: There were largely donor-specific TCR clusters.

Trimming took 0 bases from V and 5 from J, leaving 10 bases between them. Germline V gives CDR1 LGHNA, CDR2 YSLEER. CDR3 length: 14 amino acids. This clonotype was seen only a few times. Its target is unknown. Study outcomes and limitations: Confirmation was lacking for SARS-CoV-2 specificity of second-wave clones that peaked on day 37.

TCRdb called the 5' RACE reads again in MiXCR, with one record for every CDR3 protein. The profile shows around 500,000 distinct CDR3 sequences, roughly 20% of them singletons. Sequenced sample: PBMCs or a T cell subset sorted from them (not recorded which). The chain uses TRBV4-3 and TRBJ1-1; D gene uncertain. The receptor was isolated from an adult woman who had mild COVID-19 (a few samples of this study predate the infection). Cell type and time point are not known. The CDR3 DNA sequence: TGCGCCAGCAGCCAAGATGGTAAGATTACTGAAGCTTTCTTT. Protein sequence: CASSQDGKITEAFF.